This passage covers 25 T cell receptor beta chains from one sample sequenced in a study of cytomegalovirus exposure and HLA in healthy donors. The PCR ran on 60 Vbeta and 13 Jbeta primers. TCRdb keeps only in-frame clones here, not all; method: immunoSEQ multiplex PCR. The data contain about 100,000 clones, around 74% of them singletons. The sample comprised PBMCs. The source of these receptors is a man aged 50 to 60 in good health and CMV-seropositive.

CDR3 in DNA: TGTGCCAGCAGGGGGACAGATAGCTCCTACGAGCAGTACTTC. This sequence encodes CASRGTDSSYEQYF. The rearrangement uses TRBV6-6 and TRBJ2-5; 7 nucleotides match TRBD1. With the DNA end fitting TRBJ2-7 better, the J assignment may be wrong. CDR3 size: 14 residues. Germline CDR1 and CDR2: MNHNY and SVGAGI (reference sequence).

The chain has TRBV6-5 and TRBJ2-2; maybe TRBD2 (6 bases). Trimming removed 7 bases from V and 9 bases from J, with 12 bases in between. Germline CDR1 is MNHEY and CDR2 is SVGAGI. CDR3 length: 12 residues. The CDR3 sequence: CASTSGGWELFF. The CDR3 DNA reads TGTGCCAGCACCTCCGGGGGATGGGAGCTGTTTTTT.

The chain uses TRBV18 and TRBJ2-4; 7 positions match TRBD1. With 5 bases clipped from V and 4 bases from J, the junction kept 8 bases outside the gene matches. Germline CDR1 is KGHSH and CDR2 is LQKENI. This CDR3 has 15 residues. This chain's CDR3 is CASSARQGGKNIQYF. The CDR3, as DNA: TGTGCCAGCTCAGCCCGACAGGGTGGTAAAAACATTCAGTACTTC.

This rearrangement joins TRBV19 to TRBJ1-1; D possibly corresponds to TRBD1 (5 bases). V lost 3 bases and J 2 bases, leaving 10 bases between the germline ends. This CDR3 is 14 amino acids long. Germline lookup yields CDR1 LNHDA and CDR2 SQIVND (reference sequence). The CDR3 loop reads CASSIAGFNTEAFF. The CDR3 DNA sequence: TGTGCCAGTAGTATCGCAGGGTTTAACACTGAAGCTTTCTTT.

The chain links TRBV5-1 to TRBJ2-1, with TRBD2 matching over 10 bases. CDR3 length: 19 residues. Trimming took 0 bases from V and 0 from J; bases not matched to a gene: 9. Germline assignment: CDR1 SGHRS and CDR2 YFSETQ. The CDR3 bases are TGCGCCAGCAGCTTGGTAGCGGGGGGACCCTCAAGCTCCTACAATGAGCAGTTCTTC. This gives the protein CASSLVAGGPSSSYNEQFF.

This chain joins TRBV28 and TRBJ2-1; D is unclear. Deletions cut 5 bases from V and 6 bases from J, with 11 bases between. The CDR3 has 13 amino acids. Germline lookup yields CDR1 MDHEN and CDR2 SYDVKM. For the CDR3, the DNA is TGTGCCAGCAGTCCAAACAGCTTCAATGAGCAGTTCTTC. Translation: CASSPNSFNEQFF.

The CDR3 region is CASSSQQGGAPYEQYF. In DNA, the CDR3 is TGTGCCAGCAGCTCCCAACAAGGGGGGGCCCCCTACGAGCAGTACTTC. The chain is built from TRBV4-2 and TRBJ2-7; D is possibly TRBD2 (7 bases). Per the germline V gene, CDR1 is LGHNA and CDR2 is YNFKEQ. V shed 5 bases and J shed 2 bases, with 19 bases lying between them. CDR3 length: 16 amino acids.

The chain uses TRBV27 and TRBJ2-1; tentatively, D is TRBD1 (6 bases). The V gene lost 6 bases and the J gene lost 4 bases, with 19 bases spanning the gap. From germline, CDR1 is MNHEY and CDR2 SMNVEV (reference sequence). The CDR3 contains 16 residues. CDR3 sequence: CASSPAHRVTYNEQFF. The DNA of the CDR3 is TGTGCCAGCAGCCCCGCTCACAGGGTGACGTACAATGAGCAGTTCTTC.

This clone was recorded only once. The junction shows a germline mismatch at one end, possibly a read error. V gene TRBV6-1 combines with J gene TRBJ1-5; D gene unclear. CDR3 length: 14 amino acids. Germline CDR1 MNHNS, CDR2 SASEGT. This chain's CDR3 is CASRRDYSNQPQNF. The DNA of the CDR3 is TGTGCCAGCAGGCGGGATTATAGCAATCAGCCCCAGAATTTT.

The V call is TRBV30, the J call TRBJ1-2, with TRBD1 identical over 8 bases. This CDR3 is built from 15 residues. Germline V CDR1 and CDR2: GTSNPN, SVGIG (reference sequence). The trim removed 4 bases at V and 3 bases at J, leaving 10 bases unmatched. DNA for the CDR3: TGTGCCTGGACCATAAGCCCAGGGGGCGACTATGGCTACACCTTC. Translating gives CAWTISPGGDYGYTF.

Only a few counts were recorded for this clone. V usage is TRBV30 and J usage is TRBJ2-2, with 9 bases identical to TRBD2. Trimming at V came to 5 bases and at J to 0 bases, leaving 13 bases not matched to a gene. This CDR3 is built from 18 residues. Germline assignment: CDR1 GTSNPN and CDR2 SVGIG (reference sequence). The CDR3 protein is CAWGAGLAGLTNTGELFF. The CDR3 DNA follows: TGTGCCTGGGGGGCGGGGCTAGCGGGACTAACGAACACCGGGGAGCTGTTTTTT.

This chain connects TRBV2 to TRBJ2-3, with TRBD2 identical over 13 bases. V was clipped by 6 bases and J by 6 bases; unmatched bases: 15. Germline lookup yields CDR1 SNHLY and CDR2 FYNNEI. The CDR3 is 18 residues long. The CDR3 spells CASSRAPTSGGAGDTQYF. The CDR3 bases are TGTGCCAGCAGCAGAGCACCCACTAGCGGGGGGGCCGGCGATACGCAGTATTTT.

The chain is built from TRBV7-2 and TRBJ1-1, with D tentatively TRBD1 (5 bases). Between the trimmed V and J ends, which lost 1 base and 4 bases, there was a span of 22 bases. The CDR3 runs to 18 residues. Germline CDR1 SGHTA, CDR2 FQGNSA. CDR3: CASSLVAAGPGGGTEAFF. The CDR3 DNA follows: TGTGCCAGCAGCTTAGTGGCGGCGGGGCCAGGCGGGGGCACTGAAGCTTTCTTT.

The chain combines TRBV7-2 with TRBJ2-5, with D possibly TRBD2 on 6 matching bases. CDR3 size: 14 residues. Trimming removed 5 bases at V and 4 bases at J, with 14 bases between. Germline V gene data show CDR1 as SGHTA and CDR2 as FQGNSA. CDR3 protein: CASSPRSGGETQYF. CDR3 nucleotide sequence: TGTGCCAGCAGCCCCAGGTCCGGGGGAGAGACCCAGTACTTC.

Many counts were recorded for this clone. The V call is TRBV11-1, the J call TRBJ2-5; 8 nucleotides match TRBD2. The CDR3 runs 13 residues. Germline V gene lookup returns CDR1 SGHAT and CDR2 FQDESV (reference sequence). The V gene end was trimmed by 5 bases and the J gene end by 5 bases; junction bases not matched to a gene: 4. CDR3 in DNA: TGTGCCAGCAGCCGCCCGGGAGGGGAGACCCAGTACTTC. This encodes CASSRPGGETQYF.

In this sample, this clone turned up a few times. The CDR3 coding sequence is TGCGCCAGCAGCCAAGATCGTCTAGGTACAGATACGCAGTATTTT. The encoded protein is CASSQDRLGTDTQYF. The genes are TRBV4-3 and TRBJ2-3, with D hard to call. The CDR3 contains 15 residues. V was pared by 0 bases and J by 3 bases, with 10 bases between. Germline CDR1 LGHNA, CDR2 YSLEER.

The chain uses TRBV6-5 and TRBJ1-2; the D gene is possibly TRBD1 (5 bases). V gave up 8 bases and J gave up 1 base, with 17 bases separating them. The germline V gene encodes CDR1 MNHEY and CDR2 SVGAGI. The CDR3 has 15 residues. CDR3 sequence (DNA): TGTGCCAGCGGAAAGGGGCAGAACCTTAACTATGGCTACACCTTC. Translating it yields CASGKGQNLNYGYTF.

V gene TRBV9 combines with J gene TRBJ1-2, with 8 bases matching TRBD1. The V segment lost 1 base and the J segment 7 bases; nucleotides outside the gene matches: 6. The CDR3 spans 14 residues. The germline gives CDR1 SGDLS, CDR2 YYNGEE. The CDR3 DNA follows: TGTGCCAGCAGCGTACAGGGGGCCCGCGGTGGCTACACCTTC. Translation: CASSVQGARGGYTF.

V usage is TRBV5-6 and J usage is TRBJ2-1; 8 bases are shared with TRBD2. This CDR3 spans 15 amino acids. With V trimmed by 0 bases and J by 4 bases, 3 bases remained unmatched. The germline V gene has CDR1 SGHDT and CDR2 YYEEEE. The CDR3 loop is CASSLALAGYNEQFF. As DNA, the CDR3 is TGTGCCAGCAGCTTGGCTTTAGCGGGGTACAATGAGCAGTTCTTC.

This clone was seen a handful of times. The CDR3 DNA reads TGTGCCAGCAGCCGGCTAGCGGGGGGGCGGCAGTATTTT. It encodes CASSRLAGGRQYF. The chain has TRBV11-2 and TRBJ2-3; 12 positions match TRBD2. Germline values: CDR1 SGHAT, CDR2 FQNNGV. V lost 5 bases, J lost 11 bases, and 5 bases stayed unmatched. The CDR3 is 13 residues long.

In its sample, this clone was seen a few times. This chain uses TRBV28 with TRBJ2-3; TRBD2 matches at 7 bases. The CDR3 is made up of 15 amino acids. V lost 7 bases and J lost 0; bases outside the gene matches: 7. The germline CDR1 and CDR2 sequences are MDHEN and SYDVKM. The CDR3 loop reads CASIPSGVSTDTQYF. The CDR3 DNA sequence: TGTGCCAGCATTCCTAGCGGCGTCAGCACAGATACGCAGTATTTT.

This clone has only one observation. CDR3 nucleotides: TGTGCCAGCAGCGAATATGATAGCGGGGGGCAAGAGACCCAGTACTTC. Translation gives CASSEYDSGGQETQYF. V gene TRBV7-6 combines with J gene TRBJ2-5, with 10 bases lining up with TRBD2. J lost 2 bases, V lost 5 bases, and 8 bases had no gene match. Germline values: CDR1 SGHVS, CDR2 FNYEAQ. The CDR3 loop spans 16 amino acids.

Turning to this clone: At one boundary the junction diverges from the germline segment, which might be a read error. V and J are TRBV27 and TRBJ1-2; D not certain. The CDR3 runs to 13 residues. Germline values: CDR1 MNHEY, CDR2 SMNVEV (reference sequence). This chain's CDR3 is CASSLGRTSGYPF. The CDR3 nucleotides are TGTGCCAGCAGTTTAGGACGGACTTCGGGCTACCCCTTC.

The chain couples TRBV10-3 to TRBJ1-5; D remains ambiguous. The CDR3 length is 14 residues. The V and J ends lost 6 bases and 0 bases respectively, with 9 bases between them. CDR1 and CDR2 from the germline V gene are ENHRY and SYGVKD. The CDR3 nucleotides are TGTGCCATCAGGCCCACAGTTAGCAATCAGCCCCAGCATTTT. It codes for CAIRPTVSNQPQHF.

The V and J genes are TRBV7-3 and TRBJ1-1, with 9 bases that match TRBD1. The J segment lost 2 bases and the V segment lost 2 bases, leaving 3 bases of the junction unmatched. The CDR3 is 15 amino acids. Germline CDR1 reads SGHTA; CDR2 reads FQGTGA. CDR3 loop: CASSLEGQGNTEAFF. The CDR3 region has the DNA TGTGCCAGCAGCTTAGAGGGACAGGGAAACACTGAAGCTTTCTTT.